This entry features one T cell receptor (beta chain) sequence. Its antigen is currently unknown. V gave up 5 bases and J gave up 5 bases; unmatched junction bases: 10. The V gene's germline CDR1 is SGHTA and CDR2 FQGNSA. The CDR3 has 15 amino acids. This entry is derived from a study of cytomegalovirus exposure and HLA in healthy donors. Study-wide results and caveats: Across donors, most TCRs were seen rarely, yet some public ones were widespread. In a later analysis, first-cohort TCR clusters were found to tend to co-occur in the 120 or so validation repertoires. The study listed about 150 cytomegalovirus-associated TCR beta chains.

The protocol was immunoSEQ multiplex PCR, while the TCRdb copy is restricted to in-frame clones and leaves out a portion. The repertoire holds about 98,000 clones, with approximately 84% as singletons. The chain couples TRBV7-2 to TRBJ2-7; TRBD1 matches at 9 bases. Sequenced sample: PBMCs. This TCR was sampled from a man aged 18 to 29 in good health and CMV-seropositive. CDR3 protein: CASSRAGQGGDEQYF. CDR3 coding DNA: TGTGCCAGCAGCCGGGCGGGACAGGGAGGGGACGAGCAGTACTTC.